These 5 T cell receptor beta chains share one sample of origin, sequenced in a study of cytomegalovirus exposure and HLA in healthy donors. PCR used 60 Vbeta primers and 13 Jbeta primers. Some clones are missing from TCRdb's copy, which holds only in-frame ones; the method was immunoSEQ multiplex PCR. The sample lists approximately 190,000 clones; roughly 87% were seen once. The sample consisted of PBMCs. All receptors come from a boy under 10 years old in good health and CMV-seronegative.

This chain connects TRBV4-1 to TRBJ2-7, with 10 bases that match TRBD1. The V gene end was trimmed by 4 bases and the J gene end by 6 bases; junction bases not matched to a gene: 6. Germline CDR1 is MGHRA and CDR2 is YSYEKL. The CDR3 covers 14 residues. For the CDR3, the DNA is TGCGCCAGCAGCCGCGGACAGGGGGACGGCGAGCAGTACTTC. Translated, it gives CASSRGQGDGEQYF.

This chain links TRBV18 with TRBJ1-2, with 7 bases lining up with TRBD1. Trimming removed 1 base from V and 2 bases from J; junction bases left unmatched: 1. CDR3 length equals 14 residues. Germline V CDR1 and CDR2: KGHSH, LQKENI. In DNA form, the CDR3 reads TGTGCCAGCTCACCACAGGGGGCGAACTATGGCTACACCTTC. It is translated as CASSPQGANYGYTF. The full variable domain, with the rest looked up from reference TRBV18 and TRBJ1-2, is NAGVMQNPRHLVRRRGQEARLRCSPMKGHSHVYWYRQLPEEGLKFMVYLQKENIIDESGMPKERFSAEFPKEGPSILRIQQVVRGDSAAYFCASSPQGANYGYTFGSGTRLTVV.

The chain's CDR3 is CASSGPPGLAFREADTQYF. DNA for the CDR3: TGTGCCAGCAGCGGTCCGCCGGGACTAGCGTTCCGTGAGGCAGATACGCAGTATTTT. The rearrangement joins TRBV9 to TRBJ2-3, with 10 bases lining up with TRBD2. This CDR3 has 19 residues. J gave up 4 bases and V 3 bases, and 17 bases lay outside the gene matches. The germline V gene encodes CDR1 SGDLS and CDR2 YYNGEE.

The chain carries TRBV11-3 and TRBJ2-1; 9 positions agree with TRBD2. The CDR3 runs to 15 residues. With 1 base clipped from V and 8 bases from J, the junction kept 6 bases outside the gene matches. Per the germline V gene, CDR1 is SGHNT and CDR2 is YENEEA. DNA for the CDR3: TGTGCCAGCAGCTTAGGGGGGCGGGAGGGTCATGAGCAGTTCTTC. Translated: CASSLGGREGHEQFF.

This rearrangement joins TRBV19 to TRBJ2-3; no reliable D call. The CDR3 runs 14 residues. The V end was cut by 4 bases, the J end by 4 bases, with 12 bases between. The germline V gene encodes CDR1 LNHDA and CDR2 SQIVND (reference sequence). The CDR3 DNA sequence: TGTGCCAGTAGTAGAGACGGAGCCGCAGATACGCAGTATTTT. It encodes CASSRDGAADTQYF. Full variable domain (rest looked up from reference TRBV19 and TRBJ2-3): DGGITQSPKYLFRKEGQNVTLSCEQNLNHDAMYWYRQDPGQGLRLIYYSQIVNDFQKGDIAEGYSVSREKKESFPLTVTSAQKNPTAFYLCASSRDGAADTQYFGPGTRLTVL.